One and the same sample provided the 10 T cell receptor beta chains below, sequenced in a study of cytomegalovirus exposure and HLA in healthy donors. Primers: 60 Vbeta forward and 13 Jbeta reverse. TCRdb's copy holds only in-frame clones and misses some; the assay was immunoSEQ multiplex PCR. The repertoire holds 100,000 to 150,000 clones, with 78% as singletons. The sequencing input was PBMCs. These receptors were collected from a man aged 25 to 40 in good health and CMV-seropositive.

V gene TRBV7-2 combines with J gene TRBJ2-7, with TRBD1 matching over 8 bases. Trimming took 5 bases from V and 1 from J; bases not matched to a gene: 7. This CDR3 region has 15 residues. Germline CDR1 and CDR2: SGHTA and FQGNSA. CDR3 bases: TGTGCCAGCAGCACTAATACAGGGGGGTCCTACGAGCAGTACTTC. This sequence encodes CASSTNTGGSYEQYF.

V gene TRBV6-5 combines with J gene TRBJ2-3; 10 bases align to TRBD2. The V segment lost 5 bases and the J segment 4 bases; nucleotides outside the gene matches: 6. The germline gives CDR1 MNHEY, CDR2 SVGAGI. The CDR3 consists of 15 residues. The CDR3 coding sequence is TGTGCCAGCAGTCGATCTAGCGGGAGACCAGATACGCAGTATTTT. Translation gives CASSRSSGRPDTQYF.

The CDR3 DNA sequence: TGCGCCAGCAGTGAATGGCGGGAGGGGCAAGAGACCCAGTACTTC. Translating gives CASSEWREGQETQYF. The rearrangement joins TRBV10-2 to TRBJ2-5, with TRBD2 matching 9 bases. Germline values: CDR1 WSHSY, CDR2 SAAADI. The CDR3 is made up of 15 amino acids. J lost 2 bases, V lost 3 bases, and 4 bases had no gene match.

V and J are TRBV7-2 and TRBJ2-7, with D possibly TRBD2 on 5 matching bases. The V gene lost 5 bases and the J gene lost 4 bases, with 12 bases spanning the gap. Germline V gives CDR1 SGHTA, CDR2 FQGNSA. CDR3 length: 13 amino acids. CDR3 sequence reads: CASSLSAEYEQYF. CDR3 DNA: TGTGCCAGCAGCCTTAGCGCAGAATACGAGCAGTACTTC. Using reference TRBV7-2 and TRBJ2-7 for the parts outside the CDR3, the full variable domain is GAGVSQSPSNKVTEKGKDVELRCDPISGHTALYWYRQSLGQGLEFLIYFQGNSAPDKSGLPSDRFSAERTGGSVSTLTIQRTQQEDSAVYLCASSLSAEYEQYFGPGTRLTVT.

The V gene is TRBV4-2, the J gene TRBJ2-1, with D unclear. V was pared by 2 bases and J by 12 bases, with 14 bases between. Germline V gene data show CDR1 as LGHNA and CDR2 as YNFKEQ. CDR3 length: 13 amino acids. The CDR3 is CASSQNSRYGQFF. CDR3 in DNA: TGTGCCAGCAGCCAAAATAGCCGCTATGGGCAGTTCTTC.

V and J are TRBV10-3 and TRBJ2-7; 8 bases line up with TRBD2. The CDR3 covers 18 residues. V was clipped by 6 bases and J by 0 bases; unmatched bases: 16. CDR1 and CDR2 (germline): ENHRY, SYGVKD. This CDR3 is CAISPVGREVGTSYEQYF. The CDR3, as DNA: TGTGCCATCAGCCCGGTGGGGCGGGAGGTAGGGACCTCCTACGAGCAGTACTTC.

The chain employs TRBV6-4 and TRBJ2-1; the match to TRBD2 covers 7 bases. CDR3 length equals 14 residues. V shed 5 bases and J 7 bases; nucleotides not matched to a gene: 8. Germline CDR1 MRHNA, CDR2 SNTAGT. The CDR3 is CASSRRGSGNEQFF. The CDR3 nucleotides read TGTGCCAGCAGTAGGCGCGGGAGTGGTAATGAGCAGTTCTTC.

The sample holds a few counts of this clone. This chain joins TRBV7-6 and TRBJ2-7; 9 positions match TRBD1. The germline CDR1 and CDR2 sequences are SGHVS and FNYEAQ. This CDR3 has 16 amino acids. V lost 6 bases to trimming and J lost 0 bases; unmatched junction nucleotides: 9. CDR3 amino acids: CASRNPPGQGSYEQYF. CDR3 bases: TGTGCCAGCAGGAACCCCCCGGGACAGGGCTCCTACGAGCAGTACTTC.

This clone was picked up a small number of times. CDR3 sequence (DNA): TGTGCCAGCAGCTTGGCCTTGACAGCTAACTATGGCTACACCTTC. Protein: CASSLALTANYGYTF. This rearrangement joins TRBV5-4 to TRBJ1-2, with D possibly being TRBD1 (5 bases). The CDR3 is 15 residues long. Germline loops: CDR1 SGHNT, CDR2 YYREEE (reference sequence). V was trimmed by 0 bases and J by 0 bases, leaving 9 bases between them.

The count of this clone is one. The genes are TRBV28 and TRBJ1-5, with TRBD1 identical over 7 bases. CDR3 length: 15 amino acids. The germline gives CDR1 MDHEN, CDR2 SYDVKM. V lost 4 bases, J lost 6 bases, and 9 bases stayed unmatched. The CDR3 DNA reads TGTGCCAGCAGTTATACAGGGGATTGGGCTCAGCCCCAGCATTTT. Its protein product is CASSYTGDWAQPQHF. Combining the CDR3 with reference TRBV28 and TRBJ1-5 gives the whole variable domain DVKVTQSSRYLVKRTGEKVFLECVQDMDHENMFWYRQDPGLGLRLIYFSYDVKMKEKGDIPEGYSVSREKKERFSLILESASTNQTSMYLCASSYTGDWAQPQHFGDGTRLSIL.